This entry lists 18 T cell receptor beta chains sequenced from one sample in a study of OX40 agonist ivuxolimab in advanced cancers. This table comes from immunoSEQ multiplex PCR, and its TCRdb copy is limited to in-frame clones, with some not included. The sample includes 50,000 to 75,000 clones, approximately 86% seen only once; the top ten take less than 0.6%. Specimen: CD4+ or CD8+ T cells sorted from blood, collected in a trial of the OX40 agonist ivuxolimab. These receptors were obtained from an adult with an advanced solid tumor such as melanoma, head and neck, liver or kidney cancer.

The rearrangement uses TRBV7-6 and TRBJ2-7, with D possibly TRBD1 on 6 matching bases. Germline loops: CDR1 SGHVS, CDR2 FNYEAQ. The CDR3 loop spans 12 amino acids. V was trimmed by 5 bases and J by 5 bases, leaving 10 bases between them. The CDR3: CASSNYRDEQYF. Here the CDR3 DNA reads TGTGCCAGCAGCAACTACAGGGACGAGCAGTACTTC.

The V and J genes are TRBV7-2 and TRBJ2-2; D gene ambiguous. The V and J ends lost 5 bases and 3 bases respectively, with 7 bases between them. The CDR3 runs 13 residues. The V gene's germline CDR1 is SGHTA and CDR2 FQGNSA. The CDR3 here is CASSPGDTGELFF. The CDR3, as DNA: TGTGCCAGCAGCCCAGGAGACACCGGGGAGCTGTTTTTT. Variable domain in full (rest from reference TRBV7-2 and TRBJ2-2): GAGVSQSPSNKVTEKGKDVELRCDPISGHTALYWYRQSLGQGLEFLIYFQGNSAPDKSGLPSDRFSAERTGGSVSTLTIQRTQQEDSAVYLCASSPGDTGELFFGEGSRLTVL.

The gene calls are TRBV7-2 and TRBJ2-3, with D possibly TRBD1 on 5 matching bases. The V gene lost 5 bases and the J gene lost 4 bases, with 16 bases spanning the gap. CDR3 length: 15 residues. The germline V gene encodes CDR1 SGHTA and CDR2 FQGNSA. CDR3 loop: CASSPRGRAADTQYF. CDR3 DNA sequence: TGTGCCAGCAGCCCTAGGGGCCGCGCGGCAGATACGCAGTATTTT.

The genes are TRBV5-1 and TRBJ2-1; 10 nucleotides align to TRBD1. Germline CDR1 is SGHRS and CDR2 is YFSETQ. The CDR3 has 15 residues. J lost 4 bases, V lost 0 bases, and 1 base had no gene match. The CDR3 spells CASSLGTGGYNEQFF. Here the CDR3 DNA reads TGCGCCAGCAGCTTGGGGACAGGGGGTTACAATGAGCAGTTCTTC.

V and J are TRBV29-1 and TRBJ2-2; 9 bases agree with TRBD1. The J segment lost 6 bases and the V segment lost 3 bases, leaving 8 bases of the junction unmatched. Germline loops: CDR1 SQVTM, CDR2 ANQGSEA. The CDR3 covers 15 residues. The CDR3 DNA reads as TGCAGCGTTGAGGGGACAGGGTTTGATCCCGGGGAGCTGTTTTTT. It codes for CSVEGTGFDPGELFF.

This chain uses TRBV30 with TRBJ2-7; 7 bases match TRBD2. CDR1 is GTSNPN and CDR2 is SVGIG in the germline V gene (reference sequence). The length of the CDR3 is 14 residues. V shed 1 base and J 2 bases; nucleotides not matched to a gene: 5. The CDR3 spells CAWSDPSGPYEQYF. The CDR3 DNA follows: TGTGCCTGGAGTGATCCTAGCGGTCCCTACGAGCAGTACTTC.

The CDR3, as DNA: TGTGCCAGCAGCACACGGACGGGCACCTACGAGCAGTACTTC. Translation: CASSTRTGTYEQYF. The gene calls are TRBV11-2 and TRBJ2-7; D is uncertain. This CDR3 has 14 residues. V lost 5 bases and J 2 bases, leaving 13 bases between the germline ends. The V gene's germline CDR1 is SGHAT and CDR2 FQNNGV.

This clone showed up just a few times. The V gene is TRBV30, the J gene TRBJ2-7; 7 bases match TRBD1. This CDR3 contains 14 residues. With 4 bases clipped from V and 6 bases from J, the junction kept 12 bases outside the gene matches. In germline, CDR1 is GTSNPN, CDR2 SVGIG (reference sequence). DNA for the CDR3: TGTGCCTGGAACCGGGACAGCCAAAGGGGCGAGCAGTACTTC. Translation: CAWNRDSQRGEQYF.

The chain recombines TRBV10-3 with TRBJ1-1, with D perhaps TRBD1 (6 bases). The CDR3 is made up of 14 amino acids. Germline CDR1 is ENHRY and CDR2 is SYGVKD. The ends were cut back, 4 bases at V and 2 bases at J, with 11 bases in the middle. The CDR3 region is CAISAPGQNTEAFF. Written as DNA, the CDR3 is TGTGCCATCAGTGCACCGGGACAAAACACTGAAGCTTTCTTT.

The genes are TRBV5-4 and TRBJ2-5; no definite D call. The V gene lost 4 bases and the J gene lost 3 bases, with 16 bases spanning the gap. CDR1 and CDR2 from the germline V gene are SGHNT and YYREEE (reference sequence). The CDR3 extends over 15 amino acids. The CDR3 spells CASSPEGSAKETQYF. As DNA, the CDR3 is TGTGCCAGCAGCCCTGAAGGCTCGGCGAAAGAGACCCAGTACTTC.

The chain employs TRBV10-1 and TRBJ2-7; D may match TRBD1 or TRBD2 (6 bases each). Trimming took off 0 bases at V and 4 bases at J, with 19 bases between the two ends. This CDR3 comprises 17 residues. The germline CDR1 and CDR2 sequences are WNHNN and SYGVQD (reference sequence). The CDR3 region is CASSESRLGGGCYEQYF. CDR3 nucleotide sequence: TGCGCCAGCAGTGAGTCCCGTCTTGGAGGGGGTTGTTACGAGCAGTACTTC.

The V and J genes are TRBV7-2 and TRBJ2-1; 8 bases are a match to TRBD2. From germline, CDR1 is SGHTA and CDR2 FQGNSA. This CDR3 has 15 residues. V dropped 5 bases and J dropped 2; count of bases not matched to a gene: 5. The CDR3 sequence: CASSPGLGAYNEQFF. CDR3 bases: TGTGCCAGCAGCCCGGGACTAGGGGCCTACAATGAGCAGTTCTTC.

This chain joins TRBV6-1 and TRBJ2-7; a possible D gene is TRBD1 (5 bases). Deletions cut 7 bases from V and 7 bases from J, with 20 bases between. The germline gives CDR1 MNHNS, CDR2 SASEGT. The CDR3 runs 14 residues. CDR3 residues: CASTLGQPRREQYF. CDR3 coding DNA: TGTGCCAGCACCCTAGGACAACCCCGGAGAGAGCAGTACTTC.

CDR3 bases: TGTGCCATCAGTGCCCTTAGCGGGGGCCCGTACAATGAGCAGTTCTTC. Amino acid sequence: CAISALSGGPYNEQFF. This chain joins TRBV10-3 and TRBJ2-1; 9 positions match TRBD2. Germline lookup yields CDR1 ENHRY and CDR2 SYGVKD. The CDR3 length is 16 residues. After removal of 4 bases from V and 4 bases from J, the junction contained 8 bases not matched to a gene.

This chain connects TRBV18 to TRBJ2-1; the D call may be TRBD1 or TRBD2 (6 bases each). Between the trimmed V and J ends, which lost 1 base and 9 bases, there was a span of 22 bases. CDR3 length: 17 amino acids. Germline V gene lookup returns CDR1 KGHSH and CDR2 LQKENI. The CDR3, as DNA: TGTGCCAGCTCACCACTAAGGGGGACTGACGGCTTCGGTGAGCAGTTCTTC. This codes for CASSPLRGTDGFGEQFF.

The chain uses TRBV28 and TRBJ1-1, with 8 nucleotides matching TRBD1. V was pared by 5 bases and J by 5 bases, with 10 bases of the junction left unmatched. The V gene's germline CDR1 is MDHEN and CDR2 SYDVKM. The CDR3 totals 15 residues. The CDR3 bases are TGTGCCAGCAGTCGGACTACAGGGGGAGGGACTGAAGCTTTCTTT. Residues: CASSRTTGGGTEAFF.

The rearrangement uses TRBV28 and TRBJ1-2; maybe TRBD1 (6 bases). CDR3 length equals 15 residues. V lost 3 bases and J 3 bases, leaving 14 bases between the germline ends. Germline CDR1 and CDR2: MDHEN and SYDVKM. The CDR3 coding sequence is TGTGCCAGCAGTTTGGCCGGGGGACAATACTATGGCTACACCTTC. Residues: CASSLAGGQYYGYTF.

V is TRBV28 and J is TRBJ1-2; 10 bases map to TRBD1. The CDR3 totals 18 residues. The germline V gene has CDR1 MDHEN and CDR2 SYDVKM. V shed 6 bases, J shed 0 bases, and the junction held 13 bases outside the gene matches. The CDR3 bases are TGTGCCAGCAGCCGACCTCCGGGACAGGGGCCAGCTAACTATGGCTACACCTTC. Its translation: CASSRPPGQGPANYGYTF.